The rows below give T cell receptor beta chains drawn from one sample of a study of a mutant IDH1 vaccine in newly diagnosed glioma. These receptors' targets are unknown. Profiling relied on immunoSEQ multiplex PCR, and the TCRdb table lists in-frame clones only, not all of them. Here the sample spans 88,000 or so clones, 85% being singletons. The input for sequencing was PBMCs, taken from a glioma patient whose treatment included an IDH1 peptide vaccine. These receptors were taken from a man aged 25 to 40 with glioma. Some clones in this sample may be carry-over from other donors' samples. The conserved cysteine and the conserved F or W are not part of the CDR3 here. Fields, in order: CDR3 protein, J gene, D gene, V gene. A D gene is named only where the DNA matches it firmly.

ASSQVPTGELF TRBJ2-2 - TRBV4-2
ASIKQGAGTEAF TRBJ1-1 TRBD1 TRBV2
ASSESSREQPQH TRBJ1-5 - TRBV6-1
ASSEYISTEAF TRBJ1-1 - TRBV2
ASSSSFQETQY TRBJ2-5 - TRBV19
ASVLPSNNYGYT TRBJ1-2 - TRBV6-1
AISPRDKDNEQF TRBJ2-1 - TRBV10-3
ASSLPYGTGGTPLH TRBJ1-6 TRBD1 TRBV7-2
ASSAPVLREQY TRBJ2-7 - TRBV2
ASSLAGGRYKETQY TRBJ2-5 TRBD2 TRBV5-4
AWSPGEYGYT TRBJ1-2 - TRBV30
ASSPAGGGTSNQPQH TRBJ1-5 - TRBV18
ASSETTGGAYEQY TRBJ2-7 TRBD1 TRBV2
ASSENTNLGNTIY TRBJ1-3 - TRBV6-1
ATRGLSSYEQY TRBJ2-7 - TRBV10-3
ASSLEGTLGVYEQY TRBJ2-7 - TRBV11-2
ASSPGKWPLRFEQY TRBJ2-7 - TRBV7-8
ASSWGLGEYEQY TRBJ2-7 - TRBV6-5
ASSSAIPNQPQH TRBJ1-5 - TRBV5-8
ASSAWGQSYNEQF TRBJ2-1 TRBD1 TRBV19
ASSRGLAGGNTDTQY TRBJ2-3 TRBD2 TRBV4-3
ASSAISSQGEAF TRBJ1-1 - TRBV9
ASSPRQGDGYT TRBJ1-2 TRBD1 TRBV18
ASSAGTDYGYT TRBJ1-2 - TRBV18
ATSRDRGRVGEKLF TRBJ1-4 TRBD1 TRBV15
ASSIGAGGGTEAF TRBJ1-1 TRBD1 TRBV19
ASSSSRSNQPQH TRBJ1-5 - TRBV6-1
ASSFGQQGNGYT TRBJ1-2 TRBD1 TRBV5-1
ASSLGQGGNQPQH TRBJ1-5 TRBD1 TRBV5-1
ASSLPVAGYEQY TRBJ2-7 TRBD2 TRBV5-5
ATRRKTGGTEAF TRBJ1-1 TRBD1 TRBV15
ASSQGDGAQY TRBJ2-3 - TRBV14
ASSLGAGAGNQPQH TRBJ1-5 - TRBV11-2
ASSLLSGSFYEQY TRBJ2-7 - TRBV7-3
ASSLTDGGGSYT TRBJ1-2 - TRBV7-9
ASSVTGLADGYT TRBJ1-2 - TRBV9
ASSVSSYEQY TRBJ2-7 - TRBV7-9
ASREGRGAETPLH TRBJ1-6 - TRBV6-1
ASSVYRGTEAF TRBJ1-1 TRBD1 TRBV19
ASRTGIFSGNTIY TRBJ1-3 TRBD1 TRBV2